A selection of T cell receptor beta chains follows, all from one sample in a study of early T cells in non-severe SARS-CoV-2 infection. TCRdb reprocessed the 5' RACE reads via MiXCR and lists one record per CDR3 protein. The sample gives about 98,000 distinct CDR3 sequences, approximately 11% of which show up once; around 5% is in the top ten. Sequenced: whole blood. The receptors derive from an adult who was a healthcare worker with PCR-confirmed SARS-CoV-2 infection or an uninfected control (not recorded which). CDR3s include the opening cysteine and the closing phenylalanine or tryptophan. A D gene is named only where the DNA matches it firmly. Size is omitted from some rows. Given values are once, few, many or a class for expanded clones.

TRBJ2-1 TRBV5-1 TRBD2 . 15 CASSLTSGGNNELFF TGCGCCAGCAGCTTGACTAGCGGGGGGAACAATGAGCTGTTCTTC
TRBJ2-3 TRBV19 . many 14 CASSMYMTTDTQYF TGTGCCAGTAGTATGTACATGACCACAGATACGCAGTATTTT
TRBJ2-2 TRBV6-1 TRBD2 few 16 CASSEVWGGNTGELFF TGTGCCAGCAGTGAAGTTTGGGGGGGAAACACCGGGGAGCTGTTTTTT
TRBJ2-1 TRBV7-9 TRBD1 . 17 CASSLLPGQGEYNEQFF TGTGCCAGCAGCTTACTACCGGGACAGGGAGAATACAATGAGCAGTTCTTC
TRBJ2-1 TRBV28 . . 14 CASRRPHIVVEQFF TGTGCCAGCAGGCGGCCCCATATTGTAGTTGAGCAGTTCTTC
TRBJ2-3 TRBV6-5 TRBD1 . 16 CASSPPGQGVTDTQYF TGTGCCAGCAGCCCCCCGGGACAGGGGGTTACAGATACGCAGTATTTT
TRBJ1-5 TRBV24-1 . . 13 CATSLGEDQPQHF TGTGCCACCAGCTTGGGGGAGGACCAGCCCCAGCATTTT
TRBJ2-7 TRBV20-1 . many 14 CSAYRPGSIYEQYF TGCAGTGCTTATAGACCGGGTTCCATATACGAGCAGTACTTC
TRBJ1-1 TRBV12-5 . many 13 CASGLGLEGKAFF TGTGCTAGTGGTTTGGGACTCGAAGGGAAAGCTTTCTTT
TRBJ2-3 TRBV14 . many 18 CASSQEYTGRQPTDTQYF TGTGCCAGCAGCCAAGAATACACCGGTCGACAGCCTACAGATACGCAGTATTTT
TRBJ1-5 TRBV21-1 . few 13 CASSKNGSQPQHF TGTGCCAGCAGCAAAAATGGGTCTCAGCCCCAGCATTTT
TRBJ2-7 TRBV28 . many 14 CASTHRAGNYEQYF TGTGCCAGCACTCATCGGGCAGGGAATTACGAGCAGTACTTC
TRBJ2-3 TRBV5-1 TRBD2 . 14 CASSSGLAWDTQYF TGCGCCAGCAGCTCAGGACTAGCGTGGGATACGCAGTATTTT
TRBJ1-1 TRBV20-1 . . 11 CSATVNTEAFF TGCAGTGCTACCGTGAACACTGAAGCTTTCTTT
TRBJ2-1 TRBV5-1 TRBD2 few 14 CASSQRGGEGEQFF TGCGCCAGCAGCCAGCGGGGGGGCGAGGGTGAGCAGTTCTTC
TRBJ1-1 TRBV20-1 . few 14 CSATKGGRNTEAFF TGCAGTGCTACCAAGGGAGGAAGGAACACTGAAGCTTTCTTT
TRBJ2-1 TRBV9 TRBD2 few 14 CASQRGGPYNEQFF TGTGCCAGCCAGCGGGGGGGCCCCTACAATGAGCAGTTCTTC
TRBJ1-2 TRBV12-3/TRBV12-4 . few 13 CASSLRAIRGYTF TGTGCCAGCAGTCTAAGGGCCATCCGAGGCTACACCTTC
TRBJ1-1 TRBV18 . . 18 CASSPRGRPSRLNTEAFF TGTGCCAGCTCCCCAAGGGGACGACCTTCTCGATTGAACACTGAAGCTTTCTTT
TRBJ2-3 TRBV6-4 TRBD2 . 15 CASSDPTSGRDTQYF TGTGCCAGCAGTGATCCGACTAGCGGGAGGGATACGCAGTATTTT
TRBJ2-7 TRBV6-6 TRBD2 many 15 CASTTRGTSGPIQYF TGTGCCAGCACTACCCGAGGGACTAGCGGGCCGATTCAGTACTTC
TRBJ1-1 TRBV5-1 . . 14 CASSTQVANTEAFF TGCGCCAGCAGCACTCAGGTCGCTAACACTGAAGCTTTCTTT